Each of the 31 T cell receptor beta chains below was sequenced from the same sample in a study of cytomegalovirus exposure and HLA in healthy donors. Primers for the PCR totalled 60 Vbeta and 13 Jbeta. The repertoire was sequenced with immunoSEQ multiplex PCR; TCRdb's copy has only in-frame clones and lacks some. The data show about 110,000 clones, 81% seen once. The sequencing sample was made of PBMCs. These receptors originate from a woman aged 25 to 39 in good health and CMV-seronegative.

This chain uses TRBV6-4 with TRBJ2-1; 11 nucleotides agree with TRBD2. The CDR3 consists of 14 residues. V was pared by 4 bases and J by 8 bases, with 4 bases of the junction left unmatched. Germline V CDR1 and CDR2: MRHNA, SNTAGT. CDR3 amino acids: CASSVAGGRDEQFF. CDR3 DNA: TGTGCCAGCAGTGTAGCGGGAGGGCGCGATGAGCAGTTCTTC.

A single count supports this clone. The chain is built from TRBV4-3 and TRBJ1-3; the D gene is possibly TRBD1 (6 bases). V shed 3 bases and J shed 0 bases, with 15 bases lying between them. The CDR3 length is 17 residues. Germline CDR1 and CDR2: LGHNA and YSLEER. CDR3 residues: CASSQAGTPNSGNTIYF. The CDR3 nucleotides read TGCGCCAGCAGCCAGGCCGGGACACCCAACTCTGGAAACACCATATATTTT.

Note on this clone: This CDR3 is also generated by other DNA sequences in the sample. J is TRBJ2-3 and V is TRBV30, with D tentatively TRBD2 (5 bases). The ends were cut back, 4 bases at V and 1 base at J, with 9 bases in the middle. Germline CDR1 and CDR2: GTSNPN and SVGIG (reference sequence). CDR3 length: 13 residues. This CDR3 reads CAWNLAGTDTQYF. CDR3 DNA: TGTGCCTGGAACCTAGCAGGCACAGATACGCAGTATTTT.

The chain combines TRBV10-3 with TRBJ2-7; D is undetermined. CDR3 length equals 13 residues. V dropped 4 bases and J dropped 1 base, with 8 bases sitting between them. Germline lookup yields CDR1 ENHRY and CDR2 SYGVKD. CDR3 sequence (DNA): TGTGCCATCAGTGTTTTGGAGTCCTACGAGCAGTACTTC. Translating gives CAISVLESYEQYF.

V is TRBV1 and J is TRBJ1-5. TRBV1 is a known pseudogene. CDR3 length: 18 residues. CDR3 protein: CTSSQVSGGTVRNQPQHF. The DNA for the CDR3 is TGCACCAGCAGCCAAGTCTCGGGAGGGACAGTACGAAATCAGCCCCAGCATTTT.

CDR3 region: CASSPFETGGGEQFF. The CDR3 DNA reads as TGTGCCAGCAGCCCTTTTGAGACAGGGGGAGGTGAGCAGTTCTTC. V usage is TRBV11-2 and J usage is TRBJ2-1; 9 bases map to TRBD1. Trimming cost V 5 bases and J 9 bases; bases outside gene matches: 11. Germline V CDR1 and CDR2: SGHAT, FQNNGV. The CDR3 is made up of 15 amino acids.

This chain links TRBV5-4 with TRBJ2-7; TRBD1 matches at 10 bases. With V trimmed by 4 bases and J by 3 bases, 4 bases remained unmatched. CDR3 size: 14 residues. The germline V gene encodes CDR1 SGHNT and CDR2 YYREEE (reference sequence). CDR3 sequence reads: CASSVRDRGYEQYF. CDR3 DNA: TGTGCCAGCAGCGTCCGGGACAGGGGCTACGAGCAGTACTTC. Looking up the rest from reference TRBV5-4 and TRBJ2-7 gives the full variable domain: ETGVTQSPTHLIKTRGQQVTLRCSSQSGHNTVSWYQQALGQGPQFIFQYYREEENGRGNFPPRFSGLQFPNYSSELNVNALELDDSALYLCASSVRDRGYEQYFGPGTRLTVT.

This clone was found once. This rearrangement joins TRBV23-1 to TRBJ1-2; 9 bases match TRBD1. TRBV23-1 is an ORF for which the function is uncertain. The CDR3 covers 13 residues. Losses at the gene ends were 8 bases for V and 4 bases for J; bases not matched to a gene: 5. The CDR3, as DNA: TGCGCCAGCGGACAGGGGACCGGCTATGGCTACACCTTC. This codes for CASGQGTGYGYTF.

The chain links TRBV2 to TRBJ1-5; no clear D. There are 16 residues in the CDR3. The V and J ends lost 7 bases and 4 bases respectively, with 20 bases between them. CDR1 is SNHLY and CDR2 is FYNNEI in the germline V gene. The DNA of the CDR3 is TGTGCCAGCACCGGGGTTAGGGCGAAGGGAAATCAGCCCCAGCATTTT. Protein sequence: CASTGVRAKGNQPQHF.

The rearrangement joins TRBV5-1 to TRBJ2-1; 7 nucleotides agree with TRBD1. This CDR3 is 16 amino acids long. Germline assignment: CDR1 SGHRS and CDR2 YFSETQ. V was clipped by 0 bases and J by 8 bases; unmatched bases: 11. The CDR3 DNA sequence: TGCGCCAGCAGCTTGGGGCCGACAGGGTTGCGTCATGAGCAGTTCTTC. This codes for CASSLGPTGLRHEQFF.

CDR3 coding DNA: TGTGCCACCAGCAGAGATTTACTAGCGGCTAGCACAGATACGCAGTATTTT. This encodes CATSRDLLAASTDTQYF. The V call is TRBV15, the J call TRBJ2-3; 8 bases are a match to TRBD2. Germline CDR1 LNHNV, CDR2 YYDKDF (reference sequence). The junction had 5 bases not matched to a gene; V was cut back by 0 bases and J by 0 bases. The CDR3 sequence is 17 residues long.

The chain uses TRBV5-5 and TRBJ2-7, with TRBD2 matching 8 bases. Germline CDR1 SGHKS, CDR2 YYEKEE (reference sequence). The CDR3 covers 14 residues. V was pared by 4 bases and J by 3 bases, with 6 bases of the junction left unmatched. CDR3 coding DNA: TGTGCCAGCAGCCCTAAAGCGGGGGTCTACGAGCAGTACTTC. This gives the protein CASSPKAGVYEQYF.

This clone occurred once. CDR3: CASSSLSGGYEQYF. Here the CDR3 DNA reads TGTGCCAGCAGCTCCCTATCTGGAGGCTACGAGCAGTACTTC. The chain employs TRBV11-2 and TRBJ2-7; D may be TRBD2 (5 bases). The germline V gene has CDR1 SGHAT and CDR2 FQNNGV. The CDR3 is 14 amino acids. Trimming cost V 4 bases and J 3 bases, with 13 bases left between them. Complete variable domain (other parts from reference TRBV11-2 and TRBJ2-7): EAGVAQSPRYKIIEKRQSVAFWCNPISGHATLYWYQQILGQGPKLLIQFQNNGVVDDSQLPKDRFSAERLKGVDSTLKIQPAKLEDSAVYLCASSSLSGGYEQYFGPGTRLTVT.

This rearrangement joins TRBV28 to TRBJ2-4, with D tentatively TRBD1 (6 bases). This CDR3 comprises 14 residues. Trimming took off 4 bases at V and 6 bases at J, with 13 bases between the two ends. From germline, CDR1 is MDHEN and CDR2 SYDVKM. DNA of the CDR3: TGTGCCAGCAGTTACCGGGACATAAGAAACATTCAGTACTTC. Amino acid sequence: CASSYRDIRNIQYF.

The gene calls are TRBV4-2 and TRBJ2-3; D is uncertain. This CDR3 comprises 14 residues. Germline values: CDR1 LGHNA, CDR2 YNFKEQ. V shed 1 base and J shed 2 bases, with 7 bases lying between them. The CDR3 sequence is CASSQGGFTDTQYF. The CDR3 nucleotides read TGTGCCAGCAGCCAAGGCGGATTCACAGATACGCAGTATTTT.

The DNA for the CDR3 is TGTGCCAGCAGCTCGGGAGGGCCCCCCTACGAGCAGTACTTC. This translates into CASSSGGPPYEQYF. This sequence joins TRBV7-3 and TRBJ2-7, with 8 nucleotides matching TRBD2. The ends lost 4 bases at V and 2 bases at J; junction bases unmatched: 4. CDR1 and CDR2 (germline): SGHTA, FQGTGA. The CDR3 covers 14 residues.

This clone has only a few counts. CDR3 residues: CASSLGLSTSGIRDTQYF. As DNA, the CDR3 is TGCGCCAGCAGCTTGGGGTTATCGACTAGCGGGATTCGGGATACGCAGTATTTT. The chain combines TRBV5-1 with TRBJ2-3; 11 bases line up with TRBD2. The CDR3 runs 18 residues. Germline CDR1 reads SGHRS; CDR2 reads YFSETQ. The trim removed 0 bases at V and 6 bases at J, leaving 12 bases unmatched.

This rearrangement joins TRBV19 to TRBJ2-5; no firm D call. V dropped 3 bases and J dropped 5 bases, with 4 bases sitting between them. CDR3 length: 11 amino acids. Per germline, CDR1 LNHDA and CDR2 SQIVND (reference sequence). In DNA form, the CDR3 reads TGTGCCAGTAGTATGTCGGAGACCCAGTACTTC. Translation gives CASSMSETQYF.

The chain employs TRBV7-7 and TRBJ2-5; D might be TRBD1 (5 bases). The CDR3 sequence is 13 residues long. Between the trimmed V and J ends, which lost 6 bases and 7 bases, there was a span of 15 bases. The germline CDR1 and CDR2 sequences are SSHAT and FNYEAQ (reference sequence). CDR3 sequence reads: CASSPDPQGTQYF. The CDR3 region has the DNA TGTGCCAGCAGTCCGGACCCCCAGGGGACCCAGTACTTC.

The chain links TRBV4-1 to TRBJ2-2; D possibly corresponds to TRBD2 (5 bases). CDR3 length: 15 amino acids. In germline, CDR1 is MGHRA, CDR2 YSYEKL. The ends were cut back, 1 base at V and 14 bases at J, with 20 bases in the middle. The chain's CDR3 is CASSQGVGAIQLLFF. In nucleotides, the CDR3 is TGCGCCAGCAGCCAAGGGGTGGGAGCGATCCAGCTCCTGTTTTTT.

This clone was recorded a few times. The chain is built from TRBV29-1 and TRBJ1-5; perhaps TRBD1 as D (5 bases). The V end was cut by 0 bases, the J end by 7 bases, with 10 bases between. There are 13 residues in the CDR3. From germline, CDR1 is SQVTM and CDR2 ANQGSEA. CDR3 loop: CSVEDRDGQPQHF. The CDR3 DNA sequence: TGCAGCGTTGAAGACAGGGATGGACAGCCCCAGCATTTT.

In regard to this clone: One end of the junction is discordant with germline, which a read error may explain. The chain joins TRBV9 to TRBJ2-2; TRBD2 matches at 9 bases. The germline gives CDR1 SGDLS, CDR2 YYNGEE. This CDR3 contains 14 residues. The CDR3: CASSGSSITGELFF. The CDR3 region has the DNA TGTGCCAGTAGCGGGAGTTCGATCACCGGGGAGCTGTTTTTT.

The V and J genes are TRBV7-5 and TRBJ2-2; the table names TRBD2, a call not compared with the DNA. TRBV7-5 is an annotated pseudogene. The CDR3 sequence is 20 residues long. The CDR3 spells CARSLSAGTRKYPNTGELFF. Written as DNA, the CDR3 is TGTGCCAGAAGCTTATCCGCCGGGACTCGAAAATATCCAAACACCGGGGAGCTGTTTTTT.

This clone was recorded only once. The CDR3 spells CASRPQRKQYF. Here the CDR3 DNA reads TGTGCCAGCAGGCCCCAGAGGAAGCAGTACTTC. The chain employs TRBV2 and TRBJ2-7, with D unclear. CDR3 length equals 11 residues. V lost 6 bases and J lost 8, with 11 bases in between. CDR1 is SNHLY and CDR2 is FYNNEI in the germline V gene.

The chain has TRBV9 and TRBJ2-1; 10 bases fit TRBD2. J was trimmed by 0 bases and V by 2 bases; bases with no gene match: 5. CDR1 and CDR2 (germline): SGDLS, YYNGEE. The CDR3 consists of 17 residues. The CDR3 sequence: CASSVAPSGSSYNEQFF. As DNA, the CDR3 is TGTGCCAGCAGCGTCGCCCCTAGCGGGAGCTCCTACAATGAGCAGTTCTTC.

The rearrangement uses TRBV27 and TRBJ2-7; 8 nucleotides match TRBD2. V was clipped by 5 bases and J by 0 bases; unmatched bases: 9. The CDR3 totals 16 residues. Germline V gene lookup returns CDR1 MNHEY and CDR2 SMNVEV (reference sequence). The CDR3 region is CASSPTSGSDSYEQYF. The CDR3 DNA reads TGTGCCAGCAGTCCCACAAGCGGGAGTGACTCCTACGAGCAGTACTTC.

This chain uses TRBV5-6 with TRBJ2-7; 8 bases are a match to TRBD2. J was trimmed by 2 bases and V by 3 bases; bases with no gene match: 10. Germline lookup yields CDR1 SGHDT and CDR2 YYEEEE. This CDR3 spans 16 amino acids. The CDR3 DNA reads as TGTGCCAGCAGCTCCTTAAATAGCGGGGAAACCTACGAGCAGTACTTC. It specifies CASSSLNSGETYEQYF.

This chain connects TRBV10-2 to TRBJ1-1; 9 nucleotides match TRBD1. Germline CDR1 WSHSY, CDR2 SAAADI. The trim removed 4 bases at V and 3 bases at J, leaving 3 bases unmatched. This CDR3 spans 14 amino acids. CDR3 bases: TGCGCCAGCAGTGGCCGGGACAGGGACACTGAAGCTTTCTTT. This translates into CASSGRDRDTEAFF.

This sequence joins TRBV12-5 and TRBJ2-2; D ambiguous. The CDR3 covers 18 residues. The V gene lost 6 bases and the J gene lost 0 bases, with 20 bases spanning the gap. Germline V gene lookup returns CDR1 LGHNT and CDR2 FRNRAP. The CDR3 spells CASGQFITTQANTGELFF. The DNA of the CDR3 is TGTGCTAGTGGACAGTTTATCACAACCCAGGCGAACACCGGGGAGCTGTTTTTT.

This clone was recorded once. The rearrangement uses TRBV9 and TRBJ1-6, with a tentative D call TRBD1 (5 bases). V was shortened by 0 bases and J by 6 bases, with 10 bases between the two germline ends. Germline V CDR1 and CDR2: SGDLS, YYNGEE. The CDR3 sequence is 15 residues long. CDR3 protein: CASSVVGGVNSPLHF. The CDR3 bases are TGTGCCAGCAGCGTAGTCGGAGGGGTTAATTCACCCCTCCACTTT.

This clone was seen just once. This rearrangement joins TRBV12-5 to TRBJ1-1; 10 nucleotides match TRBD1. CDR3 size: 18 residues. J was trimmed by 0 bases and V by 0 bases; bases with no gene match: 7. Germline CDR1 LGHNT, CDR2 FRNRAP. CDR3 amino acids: CASGLVLDRGMLNTEAFF. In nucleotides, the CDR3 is TGTGCTAGTGGTTTGGTACTGGACAGGGGGATGTTGAACACTGAAGCTTTCTTT.